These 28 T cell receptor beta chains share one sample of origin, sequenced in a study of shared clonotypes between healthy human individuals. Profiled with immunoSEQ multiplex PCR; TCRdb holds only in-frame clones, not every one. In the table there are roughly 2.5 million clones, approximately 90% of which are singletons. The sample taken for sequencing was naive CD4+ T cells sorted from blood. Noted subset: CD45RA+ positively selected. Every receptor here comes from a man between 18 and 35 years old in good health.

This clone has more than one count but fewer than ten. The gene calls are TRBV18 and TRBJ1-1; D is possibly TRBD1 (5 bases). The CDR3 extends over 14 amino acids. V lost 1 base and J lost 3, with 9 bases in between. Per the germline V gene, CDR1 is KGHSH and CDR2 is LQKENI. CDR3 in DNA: TGTGCCAGCTCACCACGGGGGTTGGACACTGAAGCTTTCTTT. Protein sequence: CASSPRGLDTEAFF.

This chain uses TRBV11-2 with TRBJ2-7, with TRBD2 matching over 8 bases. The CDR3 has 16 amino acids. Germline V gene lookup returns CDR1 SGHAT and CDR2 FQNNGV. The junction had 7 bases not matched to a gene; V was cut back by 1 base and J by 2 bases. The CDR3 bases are TGTGCCAGCAGCTTAGCGGGAGGGCCGTCGCCCTACGAGCAGTACTTC. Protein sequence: CASSLAGGPSPYEQYF.

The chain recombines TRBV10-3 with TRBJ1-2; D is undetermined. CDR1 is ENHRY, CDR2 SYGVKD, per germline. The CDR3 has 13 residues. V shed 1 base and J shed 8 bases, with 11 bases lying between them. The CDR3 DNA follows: TGTGCCATCAGTGAGTTTGGCCCGGGGGGCTACACCTTC. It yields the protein CAISEFGPGGYTF.

CDR3 nucleotides: TGTGCCAGTAGGTTGGTAAACTCTGGAAACACCATATATTTT. Translating it yields CASRLVNSGNTIYF. The V call is TRBV19, the J call TRBJ1-3; D not resolved. The CDR3 runs to 14 residues. V lost 6 bases to trimming and J lost 0 bases, with 9 bases between them. Germline V gives CDR1 LNHDA, CDR2 SQIVND (reference sequence).

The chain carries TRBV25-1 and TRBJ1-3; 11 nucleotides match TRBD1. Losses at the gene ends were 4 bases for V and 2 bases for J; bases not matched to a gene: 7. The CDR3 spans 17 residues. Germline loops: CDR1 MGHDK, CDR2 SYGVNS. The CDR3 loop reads CASSVSPGQGAGNTIYF. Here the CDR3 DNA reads TGTGCCAGCAGTGTCAGCCCGGGACAGGGGGCTGGAAACACCATATATTTT. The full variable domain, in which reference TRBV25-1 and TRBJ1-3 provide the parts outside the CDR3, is EADIYQTPRYLVIGTGKKITLECSQTMGHDKMYWYQQDPGMELHLIHYSYGVNSTEKGDLSSESTVSRIRTEHFPLTLESARPSHTSQYLCASSVSPGQGAGNTIYFGEGSWLTVV.

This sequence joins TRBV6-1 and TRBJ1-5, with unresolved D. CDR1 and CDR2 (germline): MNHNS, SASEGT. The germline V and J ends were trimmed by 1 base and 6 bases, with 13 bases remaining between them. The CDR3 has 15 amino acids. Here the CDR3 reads CASSEVGEGSQPQHF. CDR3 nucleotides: TGTGCCAGCAGTGAAGTCGGGGAGGGAAGTCAGCCCCAGCATTTT.

The CDR3 coding sequence is TGTGCCAGTAGTTTAGTGGCAGGGGCCTTAACGTACGAGCAGTACTTC. It specifies CASSLVAGALTYEQYF. The chain uses TRBV19 and TRBJ2-7; tentative D call: TRBD1 (6 bases). Between the trimmed V and J ends, which lost 5 bases and 4 bases, there was a span of 21 bases. CDR3 length equals 16 residues. Germline values: CDR1 LNHDA, CDR2 SQIVND (reference sequence).

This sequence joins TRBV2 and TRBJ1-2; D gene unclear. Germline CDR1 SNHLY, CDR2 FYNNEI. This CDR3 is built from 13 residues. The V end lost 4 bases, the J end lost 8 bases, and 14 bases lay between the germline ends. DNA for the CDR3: TGTGCCAGCAGTGTGGTAGAAACTGAGGGCTACACCTTC. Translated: CASSVVETEGYTF. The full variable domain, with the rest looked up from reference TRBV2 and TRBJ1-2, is EPEVTQTPSHQVTQMGQEVILRCVPISNHLYFYWYRQILGQKVEFLVSFYNNEISEKSEIFDDQFSVERPDGSNFTLKIRSTKLEDSAMYFCASSVVETEGYTFGSGTRLTVV.

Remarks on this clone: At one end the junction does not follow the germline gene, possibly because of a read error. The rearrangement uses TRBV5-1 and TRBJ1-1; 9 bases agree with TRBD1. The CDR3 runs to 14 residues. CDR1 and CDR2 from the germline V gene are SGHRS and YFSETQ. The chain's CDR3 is CASSVGGDTGTGLF. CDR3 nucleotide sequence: TGCGCCAGCAGCGTTGGGGGGGACACCGGGACAGGGCTCTTT.

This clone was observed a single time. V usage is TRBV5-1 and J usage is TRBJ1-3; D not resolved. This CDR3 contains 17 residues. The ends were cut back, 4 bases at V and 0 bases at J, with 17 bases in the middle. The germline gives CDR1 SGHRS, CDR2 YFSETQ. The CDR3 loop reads CASSGAQSSGSGNTIYF. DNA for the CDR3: TGCGCCAGCAGCGGCGCCCAATCCTCCGGCTCTGGAAACACCATATATTTT.

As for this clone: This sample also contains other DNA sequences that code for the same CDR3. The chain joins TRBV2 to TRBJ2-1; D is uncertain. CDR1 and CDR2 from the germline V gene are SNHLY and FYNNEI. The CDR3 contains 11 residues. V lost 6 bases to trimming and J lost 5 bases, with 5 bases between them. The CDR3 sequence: CASSSNNEQFF. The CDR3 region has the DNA TGTGCCAGCAGCTCGAACAATGAGCAGTTCTTC.

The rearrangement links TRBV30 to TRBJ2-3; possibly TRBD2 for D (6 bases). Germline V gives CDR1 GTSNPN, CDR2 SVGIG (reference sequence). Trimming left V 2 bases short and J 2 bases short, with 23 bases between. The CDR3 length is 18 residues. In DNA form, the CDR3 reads TGTGCCTGGAGTCACCGACAACACTGGGGGGACCCCACAGATACGCAGTATTTT. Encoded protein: CAWSHRQHWGDPTDTQYF. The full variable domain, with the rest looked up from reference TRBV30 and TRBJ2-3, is SQTIHQWPATLVQPVGSPLSLECTVEGTSNPNLYWYRQAAGRGLQLLFYSVGIGQISSEVPQNLSASRPQDRQFILSSKKLLLSDSGFYLCAWSHRQHWGDPTDTQYFGPGTRLTVL.

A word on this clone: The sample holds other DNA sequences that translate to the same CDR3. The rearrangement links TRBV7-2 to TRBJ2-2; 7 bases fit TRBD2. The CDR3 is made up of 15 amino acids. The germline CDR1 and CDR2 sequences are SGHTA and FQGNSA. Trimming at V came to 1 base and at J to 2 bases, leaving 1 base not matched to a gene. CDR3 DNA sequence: TGTGCCAGCAGCTTAGGCGGGAGCAACACCGGGGAGCTGTTTTTT. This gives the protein CASSLGGSNTGELFF. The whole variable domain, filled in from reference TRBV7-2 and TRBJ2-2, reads GAGVSQSPSNKVTEKGKDVELRCDPISGHTALYWYRQSLGQGLEFLIYFQGNSAPDKSGLPSDRFSAERTGGSVSTLTIQRTQQEDSAVYLCASSLGGSNTGELFFGEGSRLTVL.

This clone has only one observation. Here the CDR3 reads CAWSRLDRDQETQYF. In DNA form, the CDR3 reads TGTGCCTGGAGTAGATTGGACAGAGACCAAGAGACCCAGTACTTC. The chain links TRBV30 to TRBJ2-5; D perhaps matches TRBD1 (6 bases). Per the germline V gene, CDR1 is GTSNPN and CDR2 is SVGIG (reference sequence). The V end lost 2 bases, the J end lost 0 bases, and 13 bases lay between the germline ends. The CDR3 contains 15 residues.

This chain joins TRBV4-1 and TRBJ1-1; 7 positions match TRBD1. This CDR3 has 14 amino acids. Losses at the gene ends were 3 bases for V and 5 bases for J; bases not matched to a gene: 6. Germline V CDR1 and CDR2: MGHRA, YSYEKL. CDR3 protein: CASSQPTGATEAFF. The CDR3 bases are TGCGCCAGCAGCCAGCCAACAGGGGCGACTGAAGCTTTCTTT.

The CDR3 reads CASSPNGNEAFF. CDR3 in DNA: TGCGCCAGCAGTCCAAACGGGAATGAAGCTTTCTTT. This chain uses TRBV23-1 with TRBJ1-1, with unresolved D. TRBV23-1 is annotated as an ORF whose role is uncertain. The CDR3 consists of 12 residues. Trimming cost V 4 bases and J 7 bases, with 10 bases left between them.

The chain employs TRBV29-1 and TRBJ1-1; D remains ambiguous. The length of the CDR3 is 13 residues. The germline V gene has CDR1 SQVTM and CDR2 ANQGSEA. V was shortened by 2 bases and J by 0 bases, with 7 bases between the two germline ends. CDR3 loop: CSVELTLNTEAFF. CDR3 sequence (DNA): TGCAGCGTTGAACTTACACTGAACACTGAAGCTTTCTTT.

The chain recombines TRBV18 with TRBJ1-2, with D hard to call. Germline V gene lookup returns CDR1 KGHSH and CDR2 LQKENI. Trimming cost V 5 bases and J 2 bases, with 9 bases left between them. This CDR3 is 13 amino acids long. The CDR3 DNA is TGTGCCAGCTCAATCGTACAGAACTATGGCTACACCTTC. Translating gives CASSIVQNYGYTF.

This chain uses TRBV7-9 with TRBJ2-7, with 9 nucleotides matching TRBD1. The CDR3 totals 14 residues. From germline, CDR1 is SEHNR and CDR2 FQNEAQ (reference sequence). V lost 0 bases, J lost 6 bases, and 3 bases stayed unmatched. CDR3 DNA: TGTGCCAGCAGCTTAGCAGGACAGGGGTTCGAGCAGTACTTC. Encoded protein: CASSLAGQGFEQYF.

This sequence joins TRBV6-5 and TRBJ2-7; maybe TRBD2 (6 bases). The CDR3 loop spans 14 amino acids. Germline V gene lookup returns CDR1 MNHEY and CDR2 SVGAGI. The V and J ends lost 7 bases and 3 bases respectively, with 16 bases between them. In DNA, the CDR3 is TGTGCCAGCACCCGGAGGGAAGGCTTCTACGAGCAGTACTTC. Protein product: CASTRREGFYEQYF.

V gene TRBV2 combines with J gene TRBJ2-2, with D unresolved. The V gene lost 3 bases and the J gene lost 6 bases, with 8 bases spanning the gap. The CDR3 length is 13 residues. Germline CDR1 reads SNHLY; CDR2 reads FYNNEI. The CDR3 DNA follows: TGTGCCAGCAGTGATAGGGCTCCCGGGGAGCTGTTTTTT. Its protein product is CASSDRAPGELFF.

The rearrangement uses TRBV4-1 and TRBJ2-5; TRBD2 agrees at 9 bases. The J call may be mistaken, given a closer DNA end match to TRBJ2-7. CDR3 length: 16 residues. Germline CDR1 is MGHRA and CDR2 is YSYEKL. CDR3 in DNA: TGCGCCAGCAGCCAAGTTCCAGCGGGGGGAACCTACGAGCAGTACTTC. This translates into CASSQVPAGGTYEQYF.

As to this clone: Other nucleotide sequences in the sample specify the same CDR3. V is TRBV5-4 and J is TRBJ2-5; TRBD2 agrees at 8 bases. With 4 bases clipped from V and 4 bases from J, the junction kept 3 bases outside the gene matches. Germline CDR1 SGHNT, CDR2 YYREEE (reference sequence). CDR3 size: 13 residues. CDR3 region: CASSPAGVETQYF. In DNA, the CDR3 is TGTGCCAGCAGCCCAGCGGGAGTAGAGACCCAGTACTTC.

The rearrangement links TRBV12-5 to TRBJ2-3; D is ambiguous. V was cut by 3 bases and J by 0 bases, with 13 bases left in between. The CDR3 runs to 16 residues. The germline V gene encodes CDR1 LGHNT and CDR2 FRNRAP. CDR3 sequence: CASGLSQGSSTDTQYF. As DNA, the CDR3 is TGTGCTAGTGGTTTAAGTCAAGGCTCTAGCACAGATACGCAGTATTTT.

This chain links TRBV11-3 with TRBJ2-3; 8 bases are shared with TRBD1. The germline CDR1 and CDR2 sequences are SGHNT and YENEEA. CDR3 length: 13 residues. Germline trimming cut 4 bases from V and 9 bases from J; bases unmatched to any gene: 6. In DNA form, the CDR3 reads TGTGCCAGCAGCTCAACTCGGACAGGGACGCAGTATTTT. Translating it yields CASSSTRTGTQYF.

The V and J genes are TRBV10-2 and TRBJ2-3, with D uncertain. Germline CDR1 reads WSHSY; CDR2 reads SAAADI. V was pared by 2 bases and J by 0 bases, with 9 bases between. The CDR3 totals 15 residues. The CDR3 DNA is TGCGCCAGCAGTGAGATGGGTTTGAGCACAGATACGCAGTATTTT. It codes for CASSEMGLSTDTQYF.

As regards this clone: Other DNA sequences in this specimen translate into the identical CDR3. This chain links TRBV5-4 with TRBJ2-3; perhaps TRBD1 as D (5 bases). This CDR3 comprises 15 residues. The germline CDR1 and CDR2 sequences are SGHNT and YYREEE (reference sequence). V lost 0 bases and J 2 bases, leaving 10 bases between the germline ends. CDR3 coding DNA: TGTGCCAGCAGCTTGGAGGGGCGGACCACAGATACGCAGTATTTT. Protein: CASSLEGRTTDTQYF.

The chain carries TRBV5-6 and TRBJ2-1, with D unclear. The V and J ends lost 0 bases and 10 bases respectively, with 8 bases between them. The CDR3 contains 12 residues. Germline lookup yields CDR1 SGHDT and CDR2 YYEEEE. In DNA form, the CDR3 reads TGTGCCAGCAGCTTGGCACCTCGGGAGCAGTTCTTC. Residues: CASSLAPREQFF.